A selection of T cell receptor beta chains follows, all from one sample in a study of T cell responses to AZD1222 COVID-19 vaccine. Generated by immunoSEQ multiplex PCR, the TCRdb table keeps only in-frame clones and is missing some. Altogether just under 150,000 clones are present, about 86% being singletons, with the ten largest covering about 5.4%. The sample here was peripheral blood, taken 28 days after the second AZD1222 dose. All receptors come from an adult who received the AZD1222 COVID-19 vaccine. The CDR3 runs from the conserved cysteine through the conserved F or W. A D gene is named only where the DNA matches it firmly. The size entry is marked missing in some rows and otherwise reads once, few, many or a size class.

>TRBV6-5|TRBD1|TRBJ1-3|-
TGTGCCAGCAGTTTGGACCGGGACAGGGCCGGCAACACCATATATTTT
CASSLDRDRAGNTIYF
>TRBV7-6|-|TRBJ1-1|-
TGTGCCAGCAGCTTATTGGGCCACTTCAGTGCCACTGAAGCTTTCTTT
CASSLLGHFSATEAFF
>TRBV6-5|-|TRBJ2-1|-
TGTGCCAGCAGTTACAGCGATGAGCAGTTCTTC
CASSYSDEQFF
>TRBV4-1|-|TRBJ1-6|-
TGCGCCAGCAGCCAAGACGGGGTGTTGCCCCTCCACTTT
CASSQDGVLPLHF
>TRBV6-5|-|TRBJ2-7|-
TGTGCCAGCTCGGGCAACTCCTACGAGCAGTACTTC
CASSGNSYEQYF
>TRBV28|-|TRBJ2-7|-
TGTGCCAGCAGTTTGCCCAAGACAGTCCACGAGCAGTACTTC
CASSLPKTVHEQYF
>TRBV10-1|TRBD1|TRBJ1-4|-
TGCGCCAGCAGCGGGACAGGGTCGAATGAAAAACTGTTTTTT
CASSGTGSNEKLFF
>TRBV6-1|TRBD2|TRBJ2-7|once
TGTGCCAGCAGTGAAGTATTTGGGGGGGACTCTGGCGAGCAGTACTTC
CASSEVFGGDSGEQYF
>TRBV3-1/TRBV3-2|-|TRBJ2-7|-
TGTGCCAGCAGCCAAGGGTTGACAGGCCCCTACGAGCAGTACTTC
CASSQGLTGPYEQYF
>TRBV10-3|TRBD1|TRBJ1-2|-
TGTGCCATCAGTGTATCCCAGGGGGCGGGCTATGGCTACACCTTC
CAISVSQGAGYGYTF
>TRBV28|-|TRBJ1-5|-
TGTGCCACCAAGACCGGGGGGAACCTTGAGCCCCAGCATTTT
CATKTGGNLEPQHF
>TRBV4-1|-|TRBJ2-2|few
TGCGCCACCCAACAGGTTAACACCGGGGAGCTGTTTTTT
CATQQVNTGELFF
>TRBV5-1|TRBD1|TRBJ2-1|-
TGCGCCAGCAGCTTGTGGGGCAGGGGGCCGGTGGATGAGCAGTTCTTC
CASSLWGRGPVDEQFF
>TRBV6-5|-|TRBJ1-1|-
TGTGCCAGCAGTCGGGCAGTCCTCATGAACACTGAAGCTTTCTTT
CASSRAVLMNTEAFF
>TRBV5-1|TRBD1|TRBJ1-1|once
TGCGCCAGCAGCCAGAACCCGGGACAGGGTTGGACTGAAGCTTTCTTT
CASSQNPGQGWTEAFF
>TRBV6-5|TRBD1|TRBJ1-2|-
TGTGCCAGCAGGAACTTTCAGGGGGCGCGGGGCTACACCTTC
CASRNFQGARGYTF
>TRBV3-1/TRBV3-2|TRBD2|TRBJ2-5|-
TGTGCCAGCAGCCAGCCCCCTAGCGGAGGGGAGACCCAGTACTTC
CASSQPPSGGETQYF
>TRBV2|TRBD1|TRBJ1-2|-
TGTGCCAGCATGCGGGACAGGGGCGGCTACACCTTC
CASMRDRGGYTF
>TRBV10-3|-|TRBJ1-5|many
TGTGCCATCAGTGACGCGGGGTCGGGTCAGCCCCAGCATTTT
CAISDAGSGQPQHF
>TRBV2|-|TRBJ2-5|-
TGTGCCAGCAGTGAGTTGAGGGGAAAGACCCAGTACTTC
CASSELRGKTQYF
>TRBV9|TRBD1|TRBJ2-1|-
TGTGCCAGCAGCGTAGGACAGGGGGAGTTTAATGAGCAGTTCTTC
CASSVGQGEFNEQFF
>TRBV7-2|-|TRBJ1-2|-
TGTGCCAGCAGCTTCCCGGGGCGCTATGGCTACACCTTC
CASSFPGRYGYTF
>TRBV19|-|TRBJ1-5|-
TGTGCCAGTAGTATAGGGATCGCGGGCAATCAGCCCCAGCATTTT
CASSIGIAGNQPQHF
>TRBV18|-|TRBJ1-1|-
TGTGCCAGCTCACCCTTAGGGGATAAGAACACTGAAGCTTTCTTT
CASSPLGDKNTEAFF
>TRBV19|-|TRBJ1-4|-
TGTGCCAGTAGTATAAAGGGCGGTAATGAAAAACTGTTTTTT
CASSIKGGNEKLFF
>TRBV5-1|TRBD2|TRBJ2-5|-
TGCGCCAGCAGTGGGACTACCCAAGAGACCCAGTACTTC
CASSGTTQETQYF
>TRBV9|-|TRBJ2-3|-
TGTGCCAGCAGCCATGGGGGAGTGGGAGATACGCAGTATTTT
CASSHGGVGDTQYF
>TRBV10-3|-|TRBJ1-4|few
TGTGCCATCAGTGAGAGGCAAACAGGGTGGGAAGAAAAACTGTTTTTT
CAISERQTGWEEKLFF
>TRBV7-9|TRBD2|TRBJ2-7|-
TGTGCCAGCAGCTCGCCGTGGGCGGGAGAGAGCTCCTACGAGCAGTACTTC
CASSSPWAGESSYEQYF
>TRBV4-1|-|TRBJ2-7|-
TGCGCCAGCAGCCAAGAATACAGGGTAGGCGACGAGCAGTACTTC
CASSQEYRVGDEQYF
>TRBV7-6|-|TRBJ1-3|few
TGTGCCAGCAGCTTAGGGACACACTCTGGAAACACCATATATTTT
CASSLGTHSGNTIYF
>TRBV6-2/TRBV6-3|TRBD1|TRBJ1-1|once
TGTGCCAGCAGTTACGGGGGGACAGGGCCTCAAGCTTTCTTT
CASSYGGTGPQAFF
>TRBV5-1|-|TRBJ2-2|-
TGCGCCAGCAGCTTGGGCTCGGCCGGGGAGCTGTTTTTT
CASSLGSAGELFF
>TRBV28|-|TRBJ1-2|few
TGTGCCAGCAGGCCCTATGTGGGGGATGGCTACACCTTC
CASRPYVGDGYTF
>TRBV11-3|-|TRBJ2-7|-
TGTGCCAGCAGCTTAGGGTCCTACGAGCAGTACTTC
CASSLGSYEQYF
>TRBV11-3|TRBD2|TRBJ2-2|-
TGTGCCAGCAGCGAGGGACTAGCGGGGAACACCGGGGAGCTGTTTTTT
CASSEGLAGNTGELFF
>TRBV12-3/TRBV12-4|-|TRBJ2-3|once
TGTGCCAGCAGTTTCGGCAGCTCCACGCAGTATTTT
CASSFGSSTQYF
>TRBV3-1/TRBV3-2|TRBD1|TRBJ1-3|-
TGTGCCAGCAGCCTTGGGACAGCCAACACCATATATTTT
CASSLGTANTIYF
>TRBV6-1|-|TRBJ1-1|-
TGTGCCAGCAGTGATGACCGAAGAGCGAACACTGAAGCTTTCTTT
CASSDDRRANTEAFF
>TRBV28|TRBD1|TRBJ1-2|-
TGTGCCAGCAGTTTCCAATGGCCGGGACAGGGCTGGACCTTC
CASSFQWPGQGWTF
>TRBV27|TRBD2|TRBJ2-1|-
TGTGCCAGCAGTCCTGGGACTAGCGGCTACAATGAGCAGTTCTTC
CASSPGTSGYNEQFF
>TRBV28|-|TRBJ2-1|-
TGTGCAGACCGGGCCCAATACAATGAGCAGTTCTTC
CADRAQYNEQFF
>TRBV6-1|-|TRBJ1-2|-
TGTGCCAGCTCCCCAAGCGGGGTATCTATGCTTTACACCTTC
CASSPSGVSMLYTF
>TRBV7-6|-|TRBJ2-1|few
TGTGCCAGCAGCATTATCAATGAGCAGTTCTTC
CASSIINEQFF
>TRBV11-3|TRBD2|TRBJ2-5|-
TGTGCCAGCAGCCATCCGATCGGGACTAAAGAGACCCAGTACTTC
CASSHPIGTKETQYF
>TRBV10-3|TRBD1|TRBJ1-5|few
TGTGCCATCAGTGAGCAGACAGGGAGCAATCAGCCCCAGCATTTT
CAISEQTGSNQPQHF
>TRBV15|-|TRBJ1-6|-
TGTGCCACCCGCCCCCAAGGCGGGGATAATTCACCCCTCCACTTT
CATRPQGGDNSPLHF
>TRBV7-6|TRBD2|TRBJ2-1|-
TGTGCCAGCAGCCCGAGGGGCGGGAGGGACTACAATGAGCAGTTCTTC
CASSPRGGRDYNEQFF
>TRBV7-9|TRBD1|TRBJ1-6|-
TGTGCCAGCAGCGACGGGACAGTAGATTCACCCCTCCACTTT
CASSDGTVDSPLHF
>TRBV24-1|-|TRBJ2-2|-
TGTGCCACCAGTGACGCCGGGACTTCCGGGGAGCTGTTTTTT
CATSDAGTSGELFF
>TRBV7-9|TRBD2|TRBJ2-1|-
TGTGCCAGCAGCTTCTCCTATAGGGGCGGGAGAAACAATGAGCAGTTCTTC
CASSFSYRGGRNNEQFF
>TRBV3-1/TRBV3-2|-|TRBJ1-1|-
TGTGCCAGCAGCCACCGAGAGGACACTGAAGCTTTCTTT
CASSHREDTEAFF
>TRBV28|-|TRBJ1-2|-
TGTGCCAGCAGTTTGGGGTCCTATGGCTACACCTTC
CASSLGSYGYTF
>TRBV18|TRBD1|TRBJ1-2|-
TGTGCCAGCTCACCATCGCGGGACAGGGTTGATGGCTACACCTTC
CASSPSRDRVDGYTF
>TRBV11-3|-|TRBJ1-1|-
TGTGCCAGCAGCTTAGGTCCCGGGGAGGGGACTGAAGCTTTCTTT
CASSLGPGEGTEAFF